The present entry profiles one T cell receptor beta chain with its context. The antigen is undetermined. This entry is derived from a study of response to subunit inactivated influenza vaccine. Study outcomes and limitations: Each seasonal influenza vaccination, the authors suggested, recruits few new T cells.

TCRdb analysed the RT-PCR reads with MiXCR anew, one entry per CDR3 protein. The data contain hundreds of thousands of distinct CDR3 sequences, approximately 14% of them singletons. V lost 4 bases and J lost 8; bases outside the gene matches: 9. The germline V gene encodes CDR1 LGHDT and CDR2 YNNKEL (reference sequence). The CDR3 covers 15 residues. The V gene is TRBV3-1, the J gene TRBJ2-1; 9 positions agree with TRBD2. Sequences were derived from PBMCs from blood, sampled about 13 days after vaccination. The sequence was collected from a man aged 45-65 years who received an inactivated influenza vaccine. The CDR3 spells CASSPGLAASYEQFF. In DNA form, the CDR3 reads TGTGCCAGCAGCCCGGGACTAGCAGCATCATATGAGCAGTTCTTC.